The 4 T cell receptor beta chains below come from one sample, sequenced in a study of vaccination and CD4 T cells after COVID-19. Once obtained from cultured CD4+ T cells, the DNA was sequenced using the Oncomine TCR Beta short-read assay. A single record per CDR3 protein comes from TCRdb applying MiXCR to the PCR reads. The repertoire holds about 21,000 distinct CDR3 sequences, with about half as singletons. Which antigens these TCRs recognize remains unknown. Treatment described: roughly 11-day PBMC culture with coronavirus spike peptide pools or control peptides (ViraFEST assay). The specimen was CD4+ T cells from blood, cultured in vitro. The receptors come from a human donor who had recovered from COVID-19.

The rearrangement uses TRBV5-1 and TRBJ1-1; possible D gene TRBD1, 5 bases. The germline V and J ends were trimmed by 1 base and 11 bases, with 9 bases remaining between them. CDR3 length: 11 residues. CDR1 and CDR2 from the germline V gene are SGHRS and YFSETQ. The CDR3 DNA reads as TGCGCCAGCAGCTTGACAGGAATTGCTTTCTTT. Translated: CASSLTGIAFF.

The chain is built from TRBV5-4 and TRBJ2-5; 11 bases map to TRBD2. J was trimmed by 4 bases and V by 5 bases; bases with no gene match: 4. Germline CDR1 reads SGHNT; CDR2 reads YYREEE (reference sequence). The CDR3 has 14 amino acids. The CDR3 bases are TGTGCCAGCAGACTAGCGGGAGTTGTAGAGACCCAGTACTTC. Its protein is CASRLAGVVETQYF.

This clonotype was observed a few times. The CDR3 loop is CASSYAGTRGYNEQFF. The CDR3 DNA sequence: TGTGCCAGCAGTTATGCCGGGACAAGGGGATACAATGAGCAGTTCTTC. The chain has TRBV6-5 and TRBJ2-1; maybe TRBD1 (6 bases). Deletions cut 3 bases from V and 4 bases from J, with 16 bases between. The CDR3 consists of 16 residues. Germline assignment: CDR1 MNHEY and CDR2 SVGAGI.

This clonotype has more than one count but fewer than ten. The chain carries TRBV7-8 and TRBJ1-2; 8 bases match TRBD1. The ends lost 1 base at V and 6 bases at J; junction bases unmatched: 4. The CDR3 totals 14 residues. Germline V CDR1 and CDR2: SGHVS, FQNEAQ. The chain's CDR3 is CASSLGRTGNGYTF. DNA of the CDR3: TGTGCCAGCAGCTTAGGACGGACAGGGAATGGCTACACCTTC.